This is a list of T cell receptor beta chains from one sample in a study of T cell responses to AZD1222 COVID-19 vaccine. The assay was immunoSEQ multiplex PCR, and TCRdb's table has in-frame clones only and misses some. The sample yields roughly 120,000 clones, 88% seen once. Here the sequenced sample was peripheral blood, taken 28 days after the second AZD1222 dose. These receptor sequences come from an adult who received the AZD1222 COVID-19 vaccine. Both conserved end residues are part of each CDR3. The D gene is left open where the match is weak. Clone sizes are given selectively: once, few, many, or a class where the clone is expanded.

j_gene: TRBJ1-4; v_gene: TRBV7-3; abundance: .; len: 15; d_gene: .; CDR3nt: TGTGCCAGCAGCAAAAGACCGGGGAGGGGTGAAAAACTGTTTTTT; CDR3aa: CASSKRPGRGEKLFF
j_gene: TRBJ1-4; v_gene: TRBV12-3/TRBV12-4; abundance: few; len: 13; d_gene: .; CDR3nt: TGTGCCAGCACCCCCCTGGCAGGGCGGAAACTGTTTTTT; CDR3aa: CASTPLAGRKLFF
j_gene: TRBJ2-1; v_gene: TRBV7-2; abundance: .; len: 14; d_gene: TRBD2; CDR3nt: TGTGCCAGCAGGCGGGGGGGAGGGTACAATGAGCAGTTCTTC; CDR3aa: CASRRGGGYNEQFF
j_gene: TRBJ2-7; v_gene: TRBV9; abundance: .; len: 15; d_gene: TRBD2; CDR3nt: TGTGCCAGCAGCGACGGGACTAGCGGGATGTACGAGCAGTACTTC; CDR3aa: CASSDGTSGMYEQYF
j_gene: TRBJ1-2; v_gene: TRBV7-4; abundance: .; len: 18; d_gene: .; CDR3nt: TGTGCCAGCAGCTTACTACAGGGAGTCAATTTATCGGGCTATGGCTACACCTTC; CDR3aa: CASSLLQGVNLSGYGYTF
j_gene: TRBJ2-1; v_gene: TRBV11-2; abundance: .; len: 13; d_gene: .; CDR3nt: TGTGCCAGCAGCTTAGGGGAGCCCAATGAGCAGTTCTTC; CDR3aa: CASSLGEPNEQFF
j_gene: TRBJ2-3; v_gene: TRBV19; abundance: .; len: 20; d_gene: TRBD2; CDR3nt: TGTGCCAGTAGTATTAGAACAGCGGGGGCGCCCTCCTGGCGCACAGATACGCAGTATTTT; CDR3aa: CASSIRTAGAPSWRTDTQYF
j_gene: TRBJ1-2; v_gene: TRBV30; abundance: .; len: 14; d_gene: .; CDR3nt: TGTGCCTGGAGTGTACTCGGGGGGGTGCGTGGCTACACCTTC; CDR3aa: CAWSVLGGVRGYTF
j_gene: TRBJ2-3; v_gene: TRBV19; abundance: .; len: 16; d_gene: TRBD2; CDR3nt: TGTGCCAGTAGTATCCTCCCCCGGGGGGGCAGGGATACGCAGTATTTT; CDR3aa: CASSILPRGGRDTQYF
j_gene: TRBJ1-6; v_gene: TRBV7-3; abundance: .; len: 16; d_gene: .; CDR3nt: TGTGCCAGCAGCTTAAGTGGACTCTTAACAAATTCACCCCTCCACTTT; CDR3aa: CASSLSGLLTNSPLHF
j_gene: TRBJ1-6; v_gene: TRBV19; abundance: .; len: 19; d_gene: .; CDR3nt: TGTGCCAGTAGTATCATCGGGACAACTGCTAGCTCCTATAATTCACCCCTCCACTTT; CDR3aa: CASSIIGTTASSYNSPLHF
j_gene: TRBJ2-2; v_gene: TRBV4-3; abundance: once; len: 15; d_gene: TRBD2; CDR3nt: TGCGCCAGCAGCCCCGGGACTACCAACACCGGGGAGCTGTTTTTT; CDR3aa: CASSPGTTNTGELFF
j_gene: TRBJ1-2; v_gene: TRBV5-1; abundance: .; len: 16; d_gene: TRBD1; CDR3nt: TGCGCCAGCAGCCATGAACCGGGACAGGGGGCGTATGGCTACACCTTC; CDR3aa: CASSHEPGQGAYGYTF
j_gene: TRBJ1-5; v_gene: TRBV19; abundance: .; len: 14; d_gene: .; CDR3nt: TGTGCCAGTAGTATTTCGGGGGGCGATTGGCCCCAGCATTTT; CDR3aa: CASSISGGDWPQHF
j_gene: TRBJ2-1; v_gene: TRBV7-3; abundance: .; len: 14; d_gene: .; CDR3nt: TGTGCCAGCAGCCCGAGGCCGGGTTACAATGAGCAGTTCTTC; CDR3aa: CASSPRPGYNEQFF
j_gene: TRBJ2-2; v_gene: TRBV11-1; abundance: .; len: 14; d_gene: .; CDR3nt: TGTGCCAGCAGGCCAAGGAGGAACACCGGGGAGCTGTTTTTT; CDR3aa: CASRPRRNTGELFF
j_gene: TRBJ2-1; v_gene: TRBV4-2; abundance: .; len: 17; d_gene: .; CDR3nt: TGTGCCAGCAGCCAAGGCAGGACCGGGACGGCTTACAATGAGCAGTTCTTC; CDR3aa: CASSQGRTGTAYNEQFF
j_gene: TRBJ1-3; v_gene: TRBV18; abundance: once; len: 16; d_gene: TRBD1; CDR3nt: TGTGCCAGCTCCGGAGGGGGGACAGGGACTGGAAACACCATATATTTT; CDR3aa: CASSGGGTGTGNTIYF
j_gene: TRBJ2-5; v_gene: TRBV6-5; abundance: .; len: 13; d_gene: TRBD1; CDR3nt: TGTGCCAGCAGAAGGACAGGGTCAGAGACCCAGTACTTC; CDR3aa: CASRRTGSETQYF
j_gene: TRBJ1-3; v_gene: TRBV4-2; abundance: .; len: 16; d_gene: TRBD1; CDR3nt: TGTGCCAGCAGCCAAGGTCTCCGACAGGGTGGAAACACCATATATTTT; CDR3aa: CASSQGLRQGGNTIYF
j_gene: TRBJ1-3; v_gene: TRBV27; abundance: few; len: 13; d_gene: TRBD1; CDR3nt: TGTGCCAGCAGTTCGACAGGGGCTGGCACCATATATTTT; CDR3aa: CASSSTGAGTIYF
j_gene: TRBJ1-2; v_gene: TRBV24-1; abundance: .; len: 14; d_gene: TRBD1; CDR3nt: TGTGCCACCAACTCGGGACAGGGTGATTATGGCTACACCTTC; CDR3aa: CATNSGQGDYGYTF
j_gene: TRBJ1-5; v_gene: TRBV6-5; abundance: few; len: 15; d_gene: TRBD1; CDR3nt: TGTGCCAGCAGTAGGACAGGCCCACGGGATCAGCCCCAGCATTTT; CDR3aa: CASSRTGPRDQPQHF
j_gene: TRBJ2-7; v_gene: TRBV9; abundance: .; len: 15; d_gene: .; CDR3nt: TGTGCCAGCAGCGTAACTAGTAACTCCGCCTACGAGCAGTACTTC; CDR3aa: CASSVTSNSAYEQYF
j_gene: TRBJ1-1; v_gene: TRBV7-3; abundance: .; len: 15; d_gene: .; CDR3nt: TGTGCCAGCAGTCCCCCGGGACATCCGAACACTGAAGCTTTCTTT; CDR3aa: CASSPPGHPNTEAFF
j_gene: TRBJ2-1; v_gene: TRBV5-4; abundance: .; len: 15; d_gene: TRBD2; CDR3nt: TGTGCCAGCAGCCTGAGCGGGGGAACCTACAATGAGCAGTTCTTC; CDR3aa: CASSLSGGTYNEQFF
j_gene: TRBJ2-2; v_gene: TRBV2; abundance: .; len: 15; d_gene: .; CDR3nt: TGTGCCAGCACCCGGGGGGGGACAGACACCGGGGAGCTGTTTTTT; CDR3aa: CASTRGGTDTGELFF
j_gene: TRBJ1-4; v_gene: TRBV6-5; abundance: .; len: 16; d_gene: .; CDR3nt: TGTGCCAGCAGTTCCAATGACCCGGTTGGGGGAGAAAAACTGTTTTTT; CDR3aa: CASSSNDPVGGEKLFF
j_gene: TRBJ1-5; v_gene: TRBV4-1; abundance: .; len: 17; d_gene: .; CDR3nt: TGCGCCAGCAGCTCGCGAGGGTGGGACGGCGATAATCAGCCCCAGCATTTT; CDR3aa: CASSSRGWDGDNQPQHF
j_gene: TRBJ2-1; v_gene: TRBV19; abundance: .; len: 15; d_gene: .; CDR3nt: TGTGCCAGTAGTATTCCCGGGGGCTCCTACAATGAGCAGTTCTTC; CDR3aa: CASSIPGGSYNEQFF
j_gene: TRBJ2-5; v_gene: TRBV25-1; abundance: once; len: 16; d_gene: TRBD1; CDR3nt: TGTGCCAGCAGTCGCCGGGACAGGAGATCTACAGAGACCCAGTACTTC; CDR3aa: CASSRRDRRSTETQYF
j_gene: TRBJ2-1; v_gene: TRBV19; abundance: .; len: 14; d_gene: TRBD2; CDR3nt: TGTGCCAGTAGTATTACCGGGACTAGGAATGAGCAGTTCTTC; CDR3aa: CASSITGTRNEQFF
j_gene: TRBJ2-2; v_gene: TRBV7-9; abundance: .; len: 14; d_gene: TRBD1; CDR3nt: TGTGCCAGCAGCCCCCCACAGGGGACCGGGGAGCTGTTTTTT; CDR3aa: CASSPPQGTGELFF
j_gene: TRBJ1-1; v_gene: TRBV6-2/TRBV6-3; abundance: .; len: 14; d_gene: .; CDR3nt: TGTGCCAGCAGTACCCAGGTCATGAACACTGAAGCTTTCTTT; CDR3aa: CASSTQVMNTEAFF
j_gene: TRBJ2-1; v_gene: TRBV7-8; abundance: .; len: 17; d_gene: TRBD2; CDR3nt: TGTGCCAGCAGCTTAGCGCGGCTAGCGGGAGGGTACAATGAGCAGTTCTTC; CDR3aa: CASSLARLAGGYNEQFF
j_gene: TRBJ1-2; v_gene: TRBV29-1; abundance: .; len: 11; d_gene: .; CDR3nt: TGCAGCGTTGATGCAGGTGGCGGCTACACCTTC; CDR3aa: CSVDAGGGYTF
j_gene: TRBJ2-7; v_gene: TRBV7-9; abundance: .; len: 12; d_gene: .; CDR3nt: TGTGCCAGCAGCTTGCTAGCGTACGAGCAGTACTTC; CDR3aa: CASSLLAYEQYF
j_gene: TRBJ1-1; v_gene: TRBV9; abundance: .; len: 17; d_gene: .; CDR3nt: TGTGCCAGCAGCGTAGGGACAGCGCTTGGGAGTAACACTGAAGCTTTCTTT; CDR3aa: CASSVGTALGSNTEAFF
j_gene: TRBJ2-2; v_gene: TRBV11-1; abundance: .; len: 14; d_gene: TRBD1; CDR3nt: TGTGCCAGCAGCCCCTTTCAGGGGGTCGGGGAGCTGTTTTTT; CDR3aa: CASSPFQGVGELFF
j_gene: TRBJ1-5; v_gene: TRBV10-1; abundance: .; len: 15; d_gene: .; CDR3nt: TGCGCCAGCAGTTGCCTCGGGAGGAGGTTCGCTCCCCAGCATTTT; CDR3aa: CASSCLGRRFAPQHF
j_gene: TRBJ1-1; v_gene: TRBV28; abundance: .; len: 15; d_gene: TRBD1; CDR3nt: TGTGCCAGCAGTTCCCCAGGGGGCGCGATGTCTGAAGCTTTCTTT; CDR3aa: CASSSPGGAMSEAFF
j_gene: TRBJ2-7; v_gene: TRBV18; abundance: .; len: 16; d_gene: TRBD1; CDR3nt: TGTGCCAGCTCACCAACCGGGACAGGGGTATCCTACGAGCAGTACTTC; CDR3aa: CASSPTGTGVSYEQYF